This TCR beta chain was identified in a study of shared clonotypes between healthy human individuals. Findings and caveats of the study: A generally larger estimated richness was seen in naive subsets than in memory subsets.

In germline, CDR1 is SNHLY, CDR2 FYNNEI. The V and J ends lost 10 bases and 0 bases respectively, with 13 bases between them. CDR3 length equals 15 residues. All donors qualified as healthy HIV-negative adults and had experienced no recent acute infections or vaccinations. Using immunoSEQ multiplex PCR, the repertoire was profiled, and TCRdb retains in-frame clones only, with some absent. The sample shows about 1 million clones, about 80% of them seen only once. Concerning this clone: As yet, its antigen is unknown.

Sequencing was performed on memory CD4+ T cells sorted from blood. Stated subset: CD45RA-negative fraction. This chain uses TRBV2 with TRBJ1-6; D ambiguous. This TCR was recovered from a man between 18 and 35 years old in good health. In DNA, the CDR3 is TGTGCCACCCAAACGCTGAGCTCCTATAATTCACCCCTCCACTTT. As protein: CATQTLSSYNSPLHF. Full variable domain (outside the CDR3, taken from reference TRBV2 and TRBJ1-6): EPEVTQTPSHQVTQMGQEVILRCVPISNHLYFYWYRQILGQKVEFLVSFYNNEISEKSEIFDDQFSVERPDGSNFTLKIRSTKLEDSAMYFCATQTLSSYNSPLHFGNGTRLTVT.